The entry below describes one TCR beta chain. This clone showed up just once. The antigen this receptor binds is unknown. Per-base quality was not reported, and no clone a single base away is much larger than it. The data belong to a study of blood T cell repertoires in COVID-19 (dated by TCRdb to about 2020). As for the study more broadly: Samples covering the acute and convalescent phases of COVID-19 were provided by collaborators in the United States, Italy and Spain. The prospective study material was composed of cDNA or gDNA derived from T cells, B-cell-depleted T cells, or PBMCs. Subjects who had been exposed to COVID-19, were actively infected with it, or had recovered from it provided the deeply sampled blood TCRbeta repertoires that made up the dataset. A freely available public database, intended as a resource for researchers studying the immune response to SARS-CoV-2, is where the repertoires were released. The samples were drawn from two sources: the first 160 participants of the ongoing ImmuneRACE study, and 950 to 1,500 subjects contributed by 6 global collaborators. Sample metadata almost always included a de-identified subject ID, COVID-19 status, age in years and sex. Where available, HLA class I and class II types were taken from metadata supplied by the sample provider and were not determined by assay-based typing. The full study reports these points: Clinical and demographic metadata were provided uncurated, with the amount varying by source and participant.

TCRbeta CDR3 regions were amplified from genomic DNA using the immunoSEQ Assay, a bias-controlled multiplex PCR. The authors' analysis ran thus. The number of nucleated cells in each sample was estimated by amplification of reference gene primers within the assay. Sequence reads were collapsed and filtered to measure the absolute abundance of every unique TCRbeta CDR3 rearrangement. Productive Simpson clonality was computed per sample as the square root of Simpson's diversity index over productive rearrangements. Held by TCRdb, this immuneACCESS table contains in-frame sequences only and omits some clones. Under half of the omission traces to an unresolved V gene where checked; the cause of the rest is unknown. V and J calls and clone size are given by that table; D and trimming were obtained from the DNA. The sample includes some 100,000 clones, with approximately 90% observed a single time. The ten largest clonotypes hold about 1.8% of the sample.

The collaborating institutions used their own protocols to collect whole blood in K2EDTA tubes. For TCRbeta analysis, collaborator samples were shipped as frozen whole blood, as isolated PBMCs, or as DNA extracted from either sample type. Input material: peripheral blood. This sequence was found in a human donor with active COVID-19. The donor label of this sample is uncertain.

This receptor has the CDR3 CASSEQPYEQYF. The nucleotide sequence reads TGTGCCAGCAGCGAACAGCCCTACGAGCAGTACTTC. Rearrangement joined TRBV6-4 to TRBJ2-7; too little of a D gene remains to name it. The CDR3 goes from the cysteine to the phenylalanine over 12 residues. The DNA shown is the 36-base CDR3, in frame from base 1. V gives up 6 bases and J gives up 2 bases, and the segment between their germline ends measures 8 bases. The germline V gene yields MRHNA for CDR1 and SNTAGT for CDR2.